The clone carrying this T cell receptor beta chain was observed at least ten times. Its specificity is unknown. This sample was taken from a study of breast tumors, draining lymph nodes, adjacent tissues. The lymph nodes were axillary draining lymph nodes from breast cancer patients. Overall study results and limits: The lymph node origin of tumor T cells was framed as consistent with a hypothesis, not demonstrated. Compared with lymph nodes, tumors were less diverse; compared with nontumor tissue, more. Luminal-like breast cancer showed significantly higher tumor–nontumor repertoire similarity than basal-like.

Trimming left V 3 bases short and J 2 bases short, with 10 bases between. CDR3 length equals 14 residues. Germline V gene sequence: CDR1 SEHNR, CDR2 FQNEAQ (reference sequence). Using its own MiXCR run on the multiplex PCR reads, TCRdb lists one record per CDR3 protein. In the table there are some 130,000 distinct CDR3 sequences, about 20% of which are singletons. The receptor was derived from a female donor with breast cancer. Some clones in this sample may be carry-over from other donors' samples. Sequenced material: axillary lymph node tissue. The V gene is TRBV7-9, the J gene TRBJ1-2; TRBD1 is a possible D gene (6 bases). CDR3: CASSFRDKNYGYTF. DNA of the CDR3: TGTGCCAGCAGCTTCCGGGACAAGAACTATGGCTACACCTTC.